One sample yielded the 14 T cell receptor beta chains listed below, sequenced in a study of T cell repertoires in cytomegalovirus infection. TCRdb re-called the reads through MiXCR, storing one row per CDR3 protein. Counted here are around 140,000 distinct CDR3 sequences, 5% to 6.5% occurring once; the ten biggest clones make up about a sixth. The sequenced material came from PBMCs. Source of these receptors: a human donor in good health (CMV status not recorded). Some clones in this sample may be carry-over from other donors' samples.

This clonotype was detected many times. This chain joins TRBV5-1 and TRBJ1-1; possible D gene TRBD1, 5 bases. Trimming shortened V by 0 bases and J by 5 bases, and 14 bases separated the two germline ends. The CDR3 contains 15 residues. Germline V gives CDR1 SGHRS, CDR2 YFSETQ. The CDR3 is CASSLETPRGTEAFF. CDR3 in DNA: TGCGCCAGCAGCTTGGAAACGCCGCGGGGGACTGAAGCTTTCTTT. The variable domain in full, with the rest retrieved from reference TRBV5-1 and TRBJ1-1, is KAGVTQTPRYLIKTRGQQVTLSCSPISGHRSVSWYQQTPGQGLQFLFEYFSETQRNKGNFPGRFSGRQFSNSRSEMNVSTLELGDSALYLCASSLETPRGTEAFFGQGTRLTVV.

This clonotype has at least ten counts. The chain uses TRBV29-1 and TRBJ1-1; TRBD1 matches 9 bases. This CDR3 spans 15 amino acids. Germline assignment: CDR1 SQVTM and CDR2 ANQGSEA. The V and J ends lost 1 base and 5 bases, in that order; junction bases with no gene match: 8. Here the CDR3 DNA reads TGCAGCGTTGAAGTAACAGGGGGCTGGGGGACTGAAGCTTTCTTT. Amino acid sequence: CSVEVTGGWGTEAFF.

This clonotype was seen ten or more times. This chain joins TRBV7-8 and TRBJ2-5; TRBD2 matches 9 bases. CDR3 length: 16 residues. From germline, CDR1 is SGHVS and CDR2 FQNEAQ. V was pared by 6 bases and J by 5 bases, with 13 bases of the junction left unmatched. The CDR3 region is CASSRWAGGPDETQYF. CDR3 sequence (DNA): TGTGCCAGCAGTAGATGGGCGGGGGGGCCAGATGAGACCCAGTACTTC.

Details on this clonotype: One junction end does not reproduce the germline sequence, and a read error may be involved. The rearrangement uses TRBV7-9 and TRBJ1-5; D not certain. The length of the CDR3 is 14 residues. CDR1 is SEHNR and CDR2 is FQNEAQ in the germline V gene (reference sequence). CDR3 in DNA: TGTGCCAGCAGCTTAGGGATTAGCAGTCAGCCCCAGCATTTT. It specifies CASSLGISSQPQHF.

This clonotype was picked up many times. This sequence joins TRBV7-9 and TRBJ1-6, with D hard to call. V lost 2 bases and J lost 6, with 8 bases in between. Germline CDR1 SEHNR, CDR2 FQNEAQ (reference sequence). This CDR3 spans 14 amino acids. As DNA, the CDR3 is TGTGCCAGCAGCTTAATAGAAACTAATTCACCCCTCCACTTT. Translation: CASSLIETNSPLHF.

The chain couples TRBV6-6 to TRBJ2-3; D unclear. CDR3 length: 16 amino acids. CDR1 is MNHNY and CDR2 is SVGAGI in the germline V gene (reference sequence). With 3 bases removed from V and 0 bases from J, the gap between germline ends came to 13 bases. The CDR3: CASSYLGRASTDTQYF. The DNA of the CDR3 is TGTGCCAGCAGTTATCTGGGTCGAGCGAGCACAGATACGCAGTATTTT.

The gene calls are TRBV10-1 and TRBJ1-1, with 10 bases matching TRBD1. V shed 4 bases, J shed 4 bases, and the junction held 3 bases outside the gene matches. From germline, CDR1 is WNHNN and CDR2 SYGVQD (reference sequence). The CDR3 has 14 amino acids. The CDR3 protein is CASSAWTGGTEAFF. The CDR3 DNA is TGCGCCAGCAGTGCGTGGACAGGGGGCACTGAAGCTTTCTTT.

This clonotype appeared many times. CDR3 in amino acids: CASSTGGDGKNIQYF. The CDR3, as DNA: TGTGCCAGCAGTACAGGGGGTGATGGCAAAAACATTCAGTACTTC. This chain uses TRBV28 with TRBJ2-4; 8 nucleotides line up with TRBD1. The CDR3 has 15 residues. V shed 5 bases, J shed 3 bases, and the junction held 6 bases outside the gene matches. The germline CDR1 and CDR2 sequences are MDHEN and SYDVKM.

This clonotype was seen repeatedly, ten times or more. The chain links TRBV20-1 to TRBJ1-5, with 7 bases matching TRBD1. The germline V gene encodes CDR1 DFQATT and CDR2 SNEGSKA (reference sequence). Trimming cost V 3 bases and J 3 bases; bases outside gene matches: 5. This CDR3 has 14 residues. CDR3 sequence: CSASRDSFNQPQHF. CDR3 DNA sequence: TGCAGTGCTAGTCGGGACAGCTTCAATCAGCCCCAGCATTTT.

The V call is TRBV5-1, the J call TRBJ1-2, with D possibly being TRBD1 (5 bases). Deletions cut 0 bases from V and 8 bases from J, with 14 bases between. CDR1 is SGHRS and CDR2 is YFSETQ in the germline V gene. CDR3 length: 14 residues. CDR3 nucleotides: TGCGCCAGCAGCTTGGGGCAGGGAGAGAGAGGCTACACCTTC. Encoded protein: CASSLGQGERGYTF.

This clonotype was observed many times. The chain combines TRBV12-3 or TRBV12-4 with TRBJ1-5, with D perhaps TRBD1 (6 bases). The CDR3 covers 15 residues. Trimming cost V 1 base and J 7 bases, with 14 bases left between them. Here the CDR3 reads CASSLGGRTGQPQHF. The CDR3 DNA sequence: TGTGCCAGCAGTTTAGGGGGGCGGACGGGACAGCCCCAGCATTTT.

This clonotype was recorded many times. The J gene is TRBJ2-5, the V gene TRBV7-2, with D maybe TRBD1 (5 bases). CDR3 length: 14 amino acids. V lost 3 bases and J 5 bases, leaving 13 bases between the germline ends. Germline V lookup: CDR1 SGHTA, CDR2 FQGNSA. The CDR3 reads CASSLGRAQETQYF. CDR3 in DNA: TGTGCCAGCAGCTTGGGCAGGGCTCAGGAGACCCAGTACTTC.

This clonotype was detected ten times or more. The chain joins TRBV19 to TRBJ1-5, with 8 bases identical to TRBD1. V lost 3 bases, J lost 0 bases, and 4 bases stayed unmatched. Germline CDR1 and CDR2: LNHDA and SQIVND (reference sequence). This CDR3 contains 16 residues. In DNA form, the CDR3 reads TGTGCCAGTAGTATCTCAGGGGGCAATAGCAATCAGCCCCAGCATTTT. It is translated as CASSISGGNSNQPQHF.

The chain couples TRBV7-9 to TRBJ2-1; 9 nucleotides align to TRBD1. The CDR3 covers 18 residues. V was clipped by 5 bases and J by 0 bases; unmatched bases: 11. The V gene's germline CDR1 is SEHNR and CDR2 FQNEAQ (reference sequence). Written as DNA, the CDR3 is TGTGCCAGCAGCCAGGACAGGGGACACCTGAGCTCCTACAATGAGCAGTTCTTC. It translates to CASSQDRGHLSSYNEQFF.